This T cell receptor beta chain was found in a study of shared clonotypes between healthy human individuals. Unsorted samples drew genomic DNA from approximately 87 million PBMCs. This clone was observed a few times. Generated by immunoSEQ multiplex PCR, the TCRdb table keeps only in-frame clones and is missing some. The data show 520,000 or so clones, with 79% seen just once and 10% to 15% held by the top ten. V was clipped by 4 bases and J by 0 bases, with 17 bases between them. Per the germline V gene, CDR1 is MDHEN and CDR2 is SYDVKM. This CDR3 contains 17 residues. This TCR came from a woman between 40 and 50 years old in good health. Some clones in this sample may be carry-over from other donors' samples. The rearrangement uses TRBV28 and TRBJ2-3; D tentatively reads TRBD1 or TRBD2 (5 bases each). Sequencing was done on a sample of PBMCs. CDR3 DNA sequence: TGTGCCAGCAGTTCTTTGGGGGTCATCTCTAGCACAGATACGCAGTATTTT. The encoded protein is CASSSLGVISSTDTQYF.